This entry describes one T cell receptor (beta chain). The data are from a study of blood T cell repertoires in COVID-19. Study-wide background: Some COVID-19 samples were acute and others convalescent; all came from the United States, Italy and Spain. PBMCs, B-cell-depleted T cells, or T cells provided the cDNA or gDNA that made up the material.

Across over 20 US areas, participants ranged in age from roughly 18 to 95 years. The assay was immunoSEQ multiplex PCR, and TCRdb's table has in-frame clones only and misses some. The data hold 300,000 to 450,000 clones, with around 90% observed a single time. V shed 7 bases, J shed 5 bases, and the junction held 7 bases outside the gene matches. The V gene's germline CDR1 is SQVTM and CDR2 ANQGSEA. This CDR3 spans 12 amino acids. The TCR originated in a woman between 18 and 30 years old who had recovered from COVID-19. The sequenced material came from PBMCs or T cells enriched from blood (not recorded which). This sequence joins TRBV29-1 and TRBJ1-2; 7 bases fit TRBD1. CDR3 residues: CSGKGTAYGYTF. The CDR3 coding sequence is TGCAGCGGGAAGGGGACAGCTTATGGCTACACCTTC.